These T cell receptor beta chains were read from a single sample in a study of identifying expanded T cells in peripheral blood. Method: immunoSEQ multiplex PCR; TCRdb's copy keeps in-frame clones and lacks some. The sample consists of approximately 100,000 clones, 88% of them appearing once. Material for sequencing was blood. Every receptor here comes from a person aged 18 to 75 in good health. The CDR3 runs from the conserved cysteine through the conserved F or W. Each record gives: CDR3 protein, V gene, J gene.

cdr3_aa: CASSFREDEQYF
v_call: TRBV7-9
j_call: TRBJ2-7

cdr3_aa: CASREGREKLFF
v_call: TRBV28
j_call: TRBJ1-4

cdr3_aa: CAWSQVGALYYEQYF
v_call: TRBV30
j_call: TRBJ2-7

cdr3_aa: CASSLGADRATYEQYF
v_call: TRBV5-5
j_call: TRBJ2-7

cdr3_aa: CAWSSGGPQHF
v_call: TRBV30
j_call: TRBJ1-5

cdr3_aa: CASSQDLATEAFF
v_call: TRBV14
j_call: TRBJ1-1

cdr3_aa: CASSYRAREKLFF
v_call: TRBV6-5
j_call: TRBJ1-4

cdr3_aa: CASSVRDRINQPQHF
v_call: TRBV5-6
j_call: TRBJ1-5

cdr3_aa: CASSRGGWSTDTQYF
v_call: TRBV6-5
j_call: TRBJ2-3

cdr3_aa: CAISELGSGGNEQFF
v_call: TRBV10-3
j_call: TRBJ2-1

cdr3_aa: CASGLLYPALGLAGGQYSGELFF
v_call: TRBV12-5
j_call: TRBJ2-2

cdr3_aa: CASGATEGPGSYNSPLHF
v_call: TRBV5-1
j_call: TRBJ1-6

cdr3_aa: CSVEDPHGMVGEQYF
v_call: TRBV29-1
j_call: TRBJ2-7

cdr3_aa: CASSTRDGVGIQYF
v_call: TRBV11-2
j_call: TRBJ2-4

cdr3_aa: CASSLEEDYEQYF
v_call: TRBV5-6
j_call: TRBJ2-7

cdr3_aa: CASSIVTSGQETQYF
v_call: TRBV19
j_call: TRBJ2-5

cdr3_aa: CASSPTSGGWNTQYF
v_call: TRBV5-1
j_call: TRBJ2-3

cdr3_aa: CASLGATGELFF
v_call: TRBV7-3
j_call: TRBJ2-2

cdr3_aa: CASSISSGIEQFF
v_call: TRBV19
j_call: TRBJ2-1

cdr3_aa: CASSAGGTDTQYF
v_call: TRBV6-4
j_call: TRBJ2-3

cdr3_aa: CASSLYTYEQYF
v_call: TRBV7-9
j_call: TRBJ2-7

cdr3_aa: CASSRGTSGYTDTQYF
v_call: TRBV28
j_call: TRBJ2-3

cdr3_aa: CASSLVRNTEAFF
v_call: TRBV28
j_call: TRBJ1-1

cdr3_aa: CASSYATGRYTEAFF
v_call: TRBV6-5
j_call: TRBJ1-1

cdr3_aa: CASSDHRANNEKLFF
v_call: TRBV2
j_call: TRBJ1-4

cdr3_aa: CASSRPPEAFF
v_call: TRBV18
j_call: TRBJ1-1

cdr3_aa: CASSHGVGTGELFF
v_call: TRBV4-3
j_call: TRBJ2-2

cdr3_aa: CASSPSRDVGGELFF
v_call: TRBV6-4
j_call: TRBJ2-2

cdr3_aa: CASSPPGVQETQYF
v_call: TRBV18
j_call: TRBJ2-5

cdr3_aa: CASSVEAGAQETQYF
v_call: TRBV9
j_call: TRBJ2-5

cdr3_aa: CASSQGRLGSGNTIYF
v_call: TRBV4-2
j_call: TRBJ1-3

cdr3_aa: CASSLVRDRGQETQYF
v_call: TRBV5-6
j_call: TRBJ2-5

cdr3_aa: CASSGAGGQPQHF
v_call: TRBV2
j_call: TRBJ1-5

cdr3_aa: CASSQGPGMNTDTQYF
v_call: TRBV4-2
j_call: TRBJ2-3

cdr3_aa: CASGESGASGYEQYF
v_call: TRBV7-9
j_call: TRBJ2-7

cdr3_aa: CASSDRANSGNTIYF
v_call: TRBV9
j_call: TRBJ1-3

cdr3_aa: CSGTGRLTYTEAFF
v_call: TRBV29-1
j_call: TRBJ1-1

cdr3_aa: CASSEGEATGELFF
v_call: TRBV6-4
j_call: TRBJ2-2

cdr3_aa: CASSQYIWTERTEAFF
v_call: TRBV7-2
j_call: TRBJ1-1

cdr3_aa: CASRFGTGGVWANVLTF
v_call: TRBV12-2
j_call: TRBJ2-6